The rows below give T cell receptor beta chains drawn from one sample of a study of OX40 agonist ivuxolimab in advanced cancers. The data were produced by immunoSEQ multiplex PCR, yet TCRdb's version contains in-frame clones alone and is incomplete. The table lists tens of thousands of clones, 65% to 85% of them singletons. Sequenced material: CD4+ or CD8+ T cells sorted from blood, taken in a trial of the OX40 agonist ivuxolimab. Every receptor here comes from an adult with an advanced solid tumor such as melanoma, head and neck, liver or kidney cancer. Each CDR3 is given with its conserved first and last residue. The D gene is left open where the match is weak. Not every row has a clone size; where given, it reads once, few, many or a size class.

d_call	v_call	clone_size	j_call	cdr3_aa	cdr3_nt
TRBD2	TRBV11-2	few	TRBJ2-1	CASSLAGGGLAGVFEQFF	TGTGCCAGCAGCTTAGCCGGCGGGGGACTAGCGGGAGTTTTTGAGCAGTTCTTC
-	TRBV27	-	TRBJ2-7	CASSFGVEQYF	TGTGCCAGCAGTTTTGGGGTCGAGCAGTACTTC
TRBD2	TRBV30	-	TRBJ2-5	CAWSRKSGGETQYF	TGTGCCTGGAGTCGAAAATCGGGGGGAGAGACCCAGTACTTC
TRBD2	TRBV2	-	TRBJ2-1	CASSDSLAGAYEQFF	TGTGCCAGCAGTGATTCGCTAGCGGGAGCCTATGAGCAGTTCTTC
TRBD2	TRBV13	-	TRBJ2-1	CASSRLTSGGAPNEQFF	TGTGCCAGCAGCCGACTGACTAGCGGGGGGGCCCCCAATGAGCAGTTCTTC
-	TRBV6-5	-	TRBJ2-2	CASSYSMGSNTGELFF	TGTGCCAGCAGTTACTCGATGGGCAGTAACACCGGGGAGCTGTTTTTT
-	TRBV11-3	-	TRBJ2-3	CASSPRRGSADTQYF	TGTGCCAGCAGCCCCCGACGGGGGAGCGCAGATACGCAGTATTTT
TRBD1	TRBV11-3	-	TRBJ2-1	CASSLGQGSYNEQFF	TGTGCCAGCAGCTTAGGACAGGGGTCCTACAATGAGCAGTTCTTC
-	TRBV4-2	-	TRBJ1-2	CASSQDALSGANYGYTF	TGTGCCAGCAGCCAAGACGCCCTATCGGGGGCTAACTATGGCTACACCTTC
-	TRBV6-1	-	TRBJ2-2	CASSEVGDTGELFF	TGTGCCAGCAGTGAAGTCGGGGATACCGGGGAGCTGTTTTTT
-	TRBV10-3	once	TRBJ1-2	CAISEQDNYGYTF	TGTGCCATCAGTGAACAGGATAACTATGGCTACACCTTC
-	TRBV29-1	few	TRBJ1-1	CSVSHTEAFF	TGCAGCGTTTCTCACACTGAAGCTTTCTTT
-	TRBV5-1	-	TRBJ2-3	CASSFGLPGQRTDTQYF	TGCGCCAGCAGCTTCGGTTTGCCTGGACAGCGCACAGATACGCAGTATTTT
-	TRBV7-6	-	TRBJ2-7	CASSLRPGEPYEQYF	TGTGCCAGCAGCTTAAGGCCAGGGGAGCCCTACGAGCAGTACTTC
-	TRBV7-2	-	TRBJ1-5	CASSLTGGSNQPQHF	TGTGCCAGCAGCTTAACCGGGGGGAGCAATCAGCCCCAGCATTTT
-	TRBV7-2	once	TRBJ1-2	CASSPSGAYGYTF	TGTGCCAGCAGTCCGTCCGGGGCCTATGGCTACACCTTC
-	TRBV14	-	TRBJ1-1	CASSPNGEGWNTEAFF	TGTGCCAGCAGCCCCAATGGCGAAGGGTGGAACACTGAAGCTTTCTTT
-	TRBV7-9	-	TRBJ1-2	CASSPQGPYGYTF	TGTGCCAGCAGCCCGCAGGGACCCTATGGCTACACCTTC
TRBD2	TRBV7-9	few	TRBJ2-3	CASSSIAGLDTQYF	TGTGCCAGCAGCTCCATAGCGGGACTAGATACGCAGTATTTT
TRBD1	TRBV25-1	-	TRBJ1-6	CASSGPHRDRDNSPLHF	TGTGCCAGCAGTGGCCCTCACCGGGACAGGGATAATTCACCCCTCCACTTT
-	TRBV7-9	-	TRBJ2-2	CASSLVTGQPNTGELFF	TGTGCCAGCAGCTTAGTGACAGGCCAACCTAACACCGGGGAGCTGTTTTTT
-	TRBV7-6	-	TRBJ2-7	CASSLARAEQYF	TGTGCCAGCAGCTTAGCGCGGGCAGAGCAGTACTTC
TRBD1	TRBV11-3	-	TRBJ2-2	CASSLTLWDSPNTGELFF	TGTGCCAGCAGCTTAACTCTCTGGGACAGCCCGAACACCGGGGAGCTGTTTTTT
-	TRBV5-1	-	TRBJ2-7	CASSLGGAGSYEQYF	TGCGCCAGCAGCCTTGGGGGGGCTGGGTCCTACGAGCAGTACTTC
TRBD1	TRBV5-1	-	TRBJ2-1	CASSLEGTGGNEQFF	TGCGCCAGCAGCTTGGAAGGGACAGGGGGCAATGAGCAGTTCTTC
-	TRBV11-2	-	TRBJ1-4	CASSLNPVGGEKLFF	TGTGCCAGCAGCTTAAACCCCGTCGGGGGGGAAAAACTGTTTTTT
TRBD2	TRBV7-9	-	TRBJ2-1	CASSFRAGEDEQFF	TGTGCCAGCAGCTTCCGAGCGGGAGAGGATGAGCAGTTCTTC